This TCR beta chain derives from a study of shared clonotypes between healthy human individuals. For the study at large: The donor group consisted of a couple of women and a few men, aged 18 to 49.

A word on this clone: Its specificity is not known.

The investigators split CD4+ cells into a CD45RA+ naive subset and a CD45RA-negative memory subset. Assay: immunoSEQ multiplex PCR; the TCRdb copy retains only in-frame clones and omits some. The sample has fewer than 2.5 million clones, more than 85% seen once. Broader study findings: Incompleteness in sorted-subset sequencing, despite large depth, was shown by rarefaction.

The origin of this receptor is a man aged 18 to 29 in good health. Some clones in this sample may be carry-over from other donors' samples. The sample was naive CD4+ T cells from PBMCs. This sample's subset: CD45RA+ positively selected.

Here the CDR3 DNA reads TGTGCCAGCAGCGATTGGGACAAGAACACCGGGGAGCTGTTTTTT. It specifies CASSDWDKNTGELFF. The rearrangement joins TRBV7-2 to TRBJ2-2; D perhaps matches TRBD1 (6 bases). CDR1 and CDR2 from the germline V gene are SGHTA and FQGNSA. The CDR3 is made up of 15 amino acids. The V and J ends lost 5 bases and 1 base respectively, with 11 bases between them.